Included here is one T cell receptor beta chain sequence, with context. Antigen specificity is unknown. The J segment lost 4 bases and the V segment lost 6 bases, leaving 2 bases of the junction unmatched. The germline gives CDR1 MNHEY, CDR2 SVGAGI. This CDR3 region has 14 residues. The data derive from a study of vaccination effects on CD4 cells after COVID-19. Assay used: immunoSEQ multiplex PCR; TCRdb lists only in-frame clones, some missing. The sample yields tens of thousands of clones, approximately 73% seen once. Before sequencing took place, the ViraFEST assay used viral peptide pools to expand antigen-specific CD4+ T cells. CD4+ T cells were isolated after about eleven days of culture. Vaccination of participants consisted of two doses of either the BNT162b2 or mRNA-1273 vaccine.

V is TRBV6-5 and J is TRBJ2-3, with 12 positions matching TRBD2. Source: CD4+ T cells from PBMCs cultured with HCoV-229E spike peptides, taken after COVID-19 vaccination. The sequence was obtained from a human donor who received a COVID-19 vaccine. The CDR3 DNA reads TGTGCCAGCAGCTGGACTAGCGGGGCAGATACGCAGTATTTT. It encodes CASSWTSGADTQYF.